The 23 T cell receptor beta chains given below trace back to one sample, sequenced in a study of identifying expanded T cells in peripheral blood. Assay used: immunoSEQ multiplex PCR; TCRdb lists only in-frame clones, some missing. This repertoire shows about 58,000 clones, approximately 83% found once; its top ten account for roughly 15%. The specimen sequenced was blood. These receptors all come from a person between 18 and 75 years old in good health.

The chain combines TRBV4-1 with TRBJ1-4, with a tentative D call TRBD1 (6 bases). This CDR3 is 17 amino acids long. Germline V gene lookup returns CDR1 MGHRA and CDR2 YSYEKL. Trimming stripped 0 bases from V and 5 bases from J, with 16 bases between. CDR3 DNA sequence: TGCGCCAGCAGCCAAGAACGTTCGGCCCAGGGGAATGAAAAACTGTTTTTT. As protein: CASSQERSAQGNEKLFF.

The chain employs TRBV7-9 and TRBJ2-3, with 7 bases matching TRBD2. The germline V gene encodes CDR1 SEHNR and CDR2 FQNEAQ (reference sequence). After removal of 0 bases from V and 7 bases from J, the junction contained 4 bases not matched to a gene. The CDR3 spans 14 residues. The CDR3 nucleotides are TGTGCCAGCAGCTTAGCAGCGGGACGTCATACGCAGTATTTT. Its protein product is CASSLAAGRHTQYF. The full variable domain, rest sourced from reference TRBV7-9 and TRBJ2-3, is DTGVSQNPRHKITKRGQNVTFRCDPISEHNRLYWYRQTLGQGPEFLTYFQNEAQLEKSRLLSDRFSAERPKGSFSTLEIQRTEQGDSAMYLCASSLAAGRHTQYFGPGTRLTVL.

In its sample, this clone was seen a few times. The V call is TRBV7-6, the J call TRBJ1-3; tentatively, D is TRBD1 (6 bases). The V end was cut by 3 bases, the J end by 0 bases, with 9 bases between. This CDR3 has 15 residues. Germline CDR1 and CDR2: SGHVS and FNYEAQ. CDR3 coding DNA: TGTGCCAGCAGCTTCACAGGGAGCTCTGGAAACACCATATATTTT. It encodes CASSFTGSSGNTIYF.

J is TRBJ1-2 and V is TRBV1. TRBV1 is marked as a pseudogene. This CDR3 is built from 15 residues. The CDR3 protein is CTSSPRTLPSSGYTF. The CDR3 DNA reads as TGCACCAGCAGCCCTAGGACCCTTCCAAGTTCGGGCTACACCTTC.

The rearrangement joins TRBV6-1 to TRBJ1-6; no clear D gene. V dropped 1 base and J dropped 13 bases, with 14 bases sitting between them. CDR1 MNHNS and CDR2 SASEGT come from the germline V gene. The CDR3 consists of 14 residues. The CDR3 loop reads CASSEVNSYWPLHF. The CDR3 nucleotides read TGTGCCAGCAGTGAAGTTAACAGCTACTGGCCCCTCCACTTT.

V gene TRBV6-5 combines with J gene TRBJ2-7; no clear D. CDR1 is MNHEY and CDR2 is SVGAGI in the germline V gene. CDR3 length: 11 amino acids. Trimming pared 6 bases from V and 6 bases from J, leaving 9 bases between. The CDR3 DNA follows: TGTGCCAGCAGAACAGTCGGCGAGCAGTACTTC. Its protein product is CASRTVGEQYF.

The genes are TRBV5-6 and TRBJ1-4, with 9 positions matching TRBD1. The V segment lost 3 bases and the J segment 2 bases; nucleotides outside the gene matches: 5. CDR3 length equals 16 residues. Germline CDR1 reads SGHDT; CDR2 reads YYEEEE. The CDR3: CASSSRTGVTNEKLFF. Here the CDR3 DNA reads TGTGCCAGCAGCTCGCGGACAGGGGTGACTAATGAAAAACTGTTTTTT.

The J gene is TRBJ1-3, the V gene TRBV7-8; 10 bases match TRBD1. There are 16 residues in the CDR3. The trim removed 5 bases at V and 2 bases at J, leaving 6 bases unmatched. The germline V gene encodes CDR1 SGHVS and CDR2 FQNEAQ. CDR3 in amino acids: CASSLDRGRTGNTIYF. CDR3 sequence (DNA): TGTGCCAGCAGCCTTGACAGGGGGCGGACTGGAAACACCATATATTTT. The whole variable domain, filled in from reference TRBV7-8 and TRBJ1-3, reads GAGVSQSPRYKVAKRGQDVALRCDPISGHVSLFWYQQALGQGPEFLTYFQNEAQLDKSGLPSDRFFAERPEGSVSTLKIQRTQQEDSAVYLCASSLDRGRTGNTIYFGEGSWLTVV.

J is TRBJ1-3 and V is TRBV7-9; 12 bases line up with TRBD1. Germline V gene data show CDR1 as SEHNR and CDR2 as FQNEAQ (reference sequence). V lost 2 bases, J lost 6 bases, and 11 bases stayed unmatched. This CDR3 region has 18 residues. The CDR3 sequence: CASSLTLSPGQGANTIYF. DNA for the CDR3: TGTGCCAGCAGCTTAACTTTATCACCGGGACAGGGGGCAAACACCATATATTTT.

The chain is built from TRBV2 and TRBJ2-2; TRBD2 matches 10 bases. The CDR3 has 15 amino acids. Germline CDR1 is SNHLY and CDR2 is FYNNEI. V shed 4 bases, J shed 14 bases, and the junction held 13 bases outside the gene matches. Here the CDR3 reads CASSGAAYSGGRLFF. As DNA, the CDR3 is TGTGCCAGCAGTGGGGCGGCCTATAGCGGGGGGAGACTGTTTTTT.

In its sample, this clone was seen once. CDR3 nucleotides: TGCGCCAGCAGCCAAGACGCTAGCGGGAGCTATGAGCAGTTCTTC. Its protein product is CASSQDASGSYEQFF. This chain links TRBV4-3 with TRBJ2-1; 10 bases map to TRBD2. The germline V gene has CDR1 LGHNA and CDR2 YSLEER. The CDR3 is 15 amino acids. With 0 bases clipped from V and 8 bases from J, the junction kept 4 bases outside the gene matches.

This CDR3 reads CASTAGGPEAFF. The CDR3 DNA reads as TGTGCCAGTACCGCGGGGGGTCCTGAAGCTTTCTTT. The chain employs TRBV19 and TRBJ1-1; D might be TRBD1 (5 bases). Germline CDR1 and CDR2: LNHDA and SQIVND (reference sequence). Trimming stripped 7 bases from V and 6 bases from J, with 12 bases between. CDR3 length equals 12 residues.

The CDR3 bases are TGTGCCAGCAGCAAAGAGTGGGCAGTAAGAAGTTTCCACGAGCAGTACTTC. This sequence encodes CASSKEWAVRSFHEQYF. The chain carries TRBV21-1 and TRBJ2-7; whether TRBD1, the table's D call, matches the DNA was not checked. TRBV21-1 is a pseudogene. The CDR3 has 17 residues.

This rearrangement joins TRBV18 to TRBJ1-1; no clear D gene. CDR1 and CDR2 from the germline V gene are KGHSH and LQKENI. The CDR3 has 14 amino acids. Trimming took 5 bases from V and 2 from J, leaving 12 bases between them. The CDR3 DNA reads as TGTGCCAGCTCAGTACAGAGAGGAAACACTGAAGCTTTCTTT. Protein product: CASSVQRGNTEAFF.

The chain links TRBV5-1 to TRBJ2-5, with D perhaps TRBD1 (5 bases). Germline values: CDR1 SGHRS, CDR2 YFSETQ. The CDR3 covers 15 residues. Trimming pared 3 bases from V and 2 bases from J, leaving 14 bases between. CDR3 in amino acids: CASSSLTDGQETQYF. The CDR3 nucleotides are TGCGCCAGCAGCTCCTTGACAGACGGTCAAGAGACCCAGTACTTC.

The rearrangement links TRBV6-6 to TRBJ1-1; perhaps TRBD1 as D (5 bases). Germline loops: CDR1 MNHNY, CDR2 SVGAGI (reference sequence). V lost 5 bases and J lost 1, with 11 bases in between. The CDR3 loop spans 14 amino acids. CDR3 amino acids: CASSTGGRNTEAFF. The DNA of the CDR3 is TGTGCCAGCAGTACCGGGGGAAGGAACACTGAAGCTTTCTTT.

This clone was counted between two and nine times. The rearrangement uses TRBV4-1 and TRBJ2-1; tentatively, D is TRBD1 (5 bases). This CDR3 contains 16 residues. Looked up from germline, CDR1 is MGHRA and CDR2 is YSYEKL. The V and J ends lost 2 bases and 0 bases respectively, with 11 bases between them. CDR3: CASSQKGVSSYNEQFF. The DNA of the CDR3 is TGCGCCAGCAGCCAAAAAGGGGTCAGCTCCTACAATGAGCAGTTCTTC.

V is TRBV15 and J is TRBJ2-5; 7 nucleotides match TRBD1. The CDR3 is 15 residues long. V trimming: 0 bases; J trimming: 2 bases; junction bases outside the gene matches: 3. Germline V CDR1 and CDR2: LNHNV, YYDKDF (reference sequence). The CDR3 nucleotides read TGTGCCACCAGCAGAGATGGGGGACAGCAAGAGACCCAGTACTTC. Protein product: CATSRDGGQQETQYF.

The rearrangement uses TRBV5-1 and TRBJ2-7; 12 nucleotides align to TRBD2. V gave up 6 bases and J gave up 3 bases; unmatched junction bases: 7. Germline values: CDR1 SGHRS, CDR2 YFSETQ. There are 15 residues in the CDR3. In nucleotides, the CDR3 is TGCGCCAGCAAGATGCTAGCGGGAGGGTACTACGAGCAGTACTTC. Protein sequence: CASKMLAGGYYEQYF.

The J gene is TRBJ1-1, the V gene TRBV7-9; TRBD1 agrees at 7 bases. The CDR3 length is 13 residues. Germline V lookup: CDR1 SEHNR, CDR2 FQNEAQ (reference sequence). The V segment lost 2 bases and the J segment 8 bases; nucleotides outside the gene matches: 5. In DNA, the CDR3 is TGTGCCAGCAGCTTACTCGGGACAGCAGAAGCTTTCTTT. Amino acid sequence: CASSLLGTAEAFF.

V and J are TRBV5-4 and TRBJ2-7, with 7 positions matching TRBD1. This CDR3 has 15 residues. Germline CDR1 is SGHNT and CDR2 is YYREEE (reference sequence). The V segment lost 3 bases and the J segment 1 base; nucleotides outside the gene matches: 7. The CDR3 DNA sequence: TGTGCCAGCAGCTCGACAGGGTCGAGTTCCTACGAGCAGTACTTC. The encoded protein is CASSSTGSSSYEQYF.

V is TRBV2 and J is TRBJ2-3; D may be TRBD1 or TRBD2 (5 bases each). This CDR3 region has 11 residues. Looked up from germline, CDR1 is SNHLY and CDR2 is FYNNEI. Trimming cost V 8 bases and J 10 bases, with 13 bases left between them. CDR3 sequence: CASQLLGAQYF. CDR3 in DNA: TGTGCCAGCCAACTATTGGGGGCGCAGTATTTT. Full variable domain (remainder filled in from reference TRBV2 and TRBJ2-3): EPEVTQTPSHQVTQMGQEVILRCVPISNHLYFYWYRQILGQKVEFLVSFYNNEISEKSEIFDDQFSVERPDGSNFTLKIRSTKLEDSAMYFCASQLLGAQYFGPGTRLTVL.

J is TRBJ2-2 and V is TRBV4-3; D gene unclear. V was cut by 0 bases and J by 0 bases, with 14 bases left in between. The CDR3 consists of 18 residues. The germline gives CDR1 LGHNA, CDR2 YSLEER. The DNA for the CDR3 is TGCGCCAGCAGCCAAGAACTCACGTCCACTGCGAACACCGGGGAGCTGTTTTTT. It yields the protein CASSQELTSTANTGELFF.